This T cell receptor beta chain was retrieved from a study of T cell changes during pregnancy in multiple sclerosis. This CDR3 is built from 13 residues. V shed 5 bases and J shed 3 bases, with 10 bases lying between them. Germline V gives CDR1 GTSNPN, CDR2 SVGIG (reference sequence). Only in-frame clones appear in the TCRdb table, and some are missing; sequencing was by immunoSEQ multiplex PCR. The sample gives 40,000 to 45,000 clones, 85% to 90% of which show up once; approximately 1.3% is in the top ten. The clonotype was recovered from a female donor with multiple sclerosis, enrolled in a pregnancy study. The rearrangement links TRBV30 to TRBJ1-4; D is possibly TRBD1 (5 bases). The sequencing here drew on CD4+ T cells from peripheral blood mononuclear cells, taken in the first trimester of pregnancy. CDR3 nucleotides: TGTGCCTGGCGACAGTTAGCTAATGAAAAACTGTTTTTT. Its protein is CAWRQLANEKLFF.